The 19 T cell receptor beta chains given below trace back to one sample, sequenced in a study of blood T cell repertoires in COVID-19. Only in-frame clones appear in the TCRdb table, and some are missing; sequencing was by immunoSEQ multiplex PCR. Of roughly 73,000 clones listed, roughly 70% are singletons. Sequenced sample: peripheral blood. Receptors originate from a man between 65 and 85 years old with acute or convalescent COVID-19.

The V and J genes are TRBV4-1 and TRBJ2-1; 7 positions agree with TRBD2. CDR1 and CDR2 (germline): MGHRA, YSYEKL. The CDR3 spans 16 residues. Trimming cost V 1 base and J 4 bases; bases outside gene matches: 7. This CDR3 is CASSQVVLGGYNEQFF. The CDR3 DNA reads TGCGCCAGCAGCCAAGTAGTCTTGGGGGGGTACAATGAGCAGTTCTTC.

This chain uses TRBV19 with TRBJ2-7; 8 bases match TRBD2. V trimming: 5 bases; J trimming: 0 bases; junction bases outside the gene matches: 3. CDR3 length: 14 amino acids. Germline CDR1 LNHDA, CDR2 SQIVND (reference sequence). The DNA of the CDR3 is TGTGCCAGTAGTCTGAGCGGGAGCTCCTACGAGCAGTACTTC. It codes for CASSLSGSSYEQYF.

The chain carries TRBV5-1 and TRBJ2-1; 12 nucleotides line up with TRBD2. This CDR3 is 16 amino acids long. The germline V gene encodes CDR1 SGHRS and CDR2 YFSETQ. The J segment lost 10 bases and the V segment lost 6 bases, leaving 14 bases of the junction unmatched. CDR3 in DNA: TGCGCCAGCATATTATCCCTAGCGGGAGGGCCTCGGGAGCAGTTCTTC. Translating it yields CASILSLAGGPREQFF.

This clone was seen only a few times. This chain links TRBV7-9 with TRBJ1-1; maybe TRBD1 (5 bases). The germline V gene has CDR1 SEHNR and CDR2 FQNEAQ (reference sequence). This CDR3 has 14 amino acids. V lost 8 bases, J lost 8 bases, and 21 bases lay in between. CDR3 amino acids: CASGFLGTGPEAFF. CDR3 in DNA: TGTGCCAGCGGATTTTTGGGGACTGGACCCGAAGCTTTCTTT.

CDR3 sequence: CASSPRDRSVAQHF. The CDR3 coding sequence is TGTGCCAGTAGTCCTCGGGACAGATCCGTAGCCCAGCATTTT. The chain combines TRBV19 with TRBJ1-5; 7 nucleotides line up with TRBD1. Trimming took 5 bases from V and 11 from J; bases not matched to a gene: 12. CDR3 size: 14 residues. Germline lookup yields CDR1 LNHDA and CDR2 SQIVND (reference sequence).

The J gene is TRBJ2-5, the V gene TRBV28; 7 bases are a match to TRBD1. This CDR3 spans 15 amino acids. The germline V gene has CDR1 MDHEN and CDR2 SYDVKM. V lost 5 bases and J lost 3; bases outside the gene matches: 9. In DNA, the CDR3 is TGTGCCAGCAGTACATCCGGACAGGCGGAAGAGACCCAGTACTTC. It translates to CASSTSGQAEETQYF. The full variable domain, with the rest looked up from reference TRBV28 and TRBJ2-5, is DVKVTQSSRYLVKRTGEKVFLECVQDMDHENMFWYRQDPGLGLRLIYFSYDVKMKEKGDIPEGYSVSREKKERFSLILESASTNQTSMYLCASSTSGQAEETQYFGPGTRLLVL.

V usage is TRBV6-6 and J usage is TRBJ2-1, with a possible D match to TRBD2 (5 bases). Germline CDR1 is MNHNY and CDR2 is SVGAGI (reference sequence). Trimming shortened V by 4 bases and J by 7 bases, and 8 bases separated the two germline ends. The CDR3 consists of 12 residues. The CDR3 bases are TGTGCCAGCAGTTCCCCGGGGAATGAGCAGTTCTTC. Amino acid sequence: CASSSPGNEQFF.

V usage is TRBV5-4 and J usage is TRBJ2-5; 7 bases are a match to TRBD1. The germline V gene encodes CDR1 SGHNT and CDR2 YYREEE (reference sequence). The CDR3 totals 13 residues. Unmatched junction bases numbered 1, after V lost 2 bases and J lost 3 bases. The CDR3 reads CASSFTGEETQYF. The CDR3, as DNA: TGTGCCAGCAGCTTTACAGGGGAAGAGACCCAGTACTTC.

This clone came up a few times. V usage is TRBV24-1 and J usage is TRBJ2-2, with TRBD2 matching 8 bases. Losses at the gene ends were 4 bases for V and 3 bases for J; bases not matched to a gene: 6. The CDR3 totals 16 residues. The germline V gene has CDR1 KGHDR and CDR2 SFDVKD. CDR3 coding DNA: TGTGCCACCAGTGAAATAGCGGGGACTGACACCGGGGAGCTGTTTTTT. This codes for CATSEIAGTDTGELFF.

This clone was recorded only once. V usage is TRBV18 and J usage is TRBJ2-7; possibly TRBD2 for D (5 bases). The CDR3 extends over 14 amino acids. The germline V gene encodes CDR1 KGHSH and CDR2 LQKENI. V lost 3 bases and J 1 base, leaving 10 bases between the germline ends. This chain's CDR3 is CASSPSDSSYEQYF. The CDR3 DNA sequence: TGTGCCAGCTCACCTTCGGACTCTTCCTACGAGCAGTACTTC.

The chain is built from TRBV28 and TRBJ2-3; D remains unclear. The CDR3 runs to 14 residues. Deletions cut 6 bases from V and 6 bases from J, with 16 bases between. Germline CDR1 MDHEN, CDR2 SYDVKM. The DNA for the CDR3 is TGTGCCAGCAGCCTGACTTCAACCCGGGATACGCAGTATTTT. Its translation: CASSLTSTRDTQYF. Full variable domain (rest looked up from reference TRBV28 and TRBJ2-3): DVKVTQSSRYLVKRTGEKVFLECVQDMDHENMFWYRQDPGLGLRLIYFSYDVKMKEKGDIPEGYSVSREKKERFSLILESASTNQTSMYLCASSLTSTRDTQYFGPGTRLTVL.

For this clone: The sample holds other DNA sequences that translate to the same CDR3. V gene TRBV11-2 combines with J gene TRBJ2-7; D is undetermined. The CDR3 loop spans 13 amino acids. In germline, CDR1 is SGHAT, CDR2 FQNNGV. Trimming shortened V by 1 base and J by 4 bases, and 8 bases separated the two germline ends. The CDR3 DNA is TGTGCCAGCAGCTTAGGGTGGCGGTACGAGCAGTACTTC. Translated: CASSLGWRYEQYF.

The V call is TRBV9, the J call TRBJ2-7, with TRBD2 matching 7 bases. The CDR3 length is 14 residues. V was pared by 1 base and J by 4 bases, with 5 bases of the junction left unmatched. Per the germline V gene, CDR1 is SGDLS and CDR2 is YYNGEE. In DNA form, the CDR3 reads TGTGCCAGCAGCGTACTAGCGGAGGGATACGAGCAGTACTTC. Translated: CASSVLAEGYEQYF.

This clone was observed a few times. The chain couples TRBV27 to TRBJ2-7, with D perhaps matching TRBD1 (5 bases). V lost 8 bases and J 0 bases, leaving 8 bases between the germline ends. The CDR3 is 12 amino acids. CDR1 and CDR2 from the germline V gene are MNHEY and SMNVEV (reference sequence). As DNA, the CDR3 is TGTGCCAGCTTCGACAGCTCCTACGAGCAGTACTTC. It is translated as CASFDSSYEQYF.

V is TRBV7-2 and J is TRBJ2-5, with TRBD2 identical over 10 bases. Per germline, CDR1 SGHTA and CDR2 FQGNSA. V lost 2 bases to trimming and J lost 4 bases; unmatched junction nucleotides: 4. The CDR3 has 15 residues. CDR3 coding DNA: TGTGCCAGCAGCTTACCGACTAGCGGGTTAGAGACCCAGTACTTC. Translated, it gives CASSLPTSGLETQYF. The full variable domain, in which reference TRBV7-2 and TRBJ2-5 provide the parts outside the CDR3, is GAGVSQSPSNKVTEKGKDVELRCDPISGHTALYWYRQSLGQGLEFLIYFQGNSAPDKSGLPSDRFSAERTGGSVSTLTIQRTQQEDSAVYLCASSLPTSGLETQYFGPGTRLLVL.

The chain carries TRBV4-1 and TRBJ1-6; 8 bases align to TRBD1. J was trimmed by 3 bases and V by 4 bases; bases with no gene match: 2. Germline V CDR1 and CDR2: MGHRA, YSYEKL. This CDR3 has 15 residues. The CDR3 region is CASSPGQDYNSPLHF. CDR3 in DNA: TGCGCCAGCAGCCCGGGACAGGACTATAATTCACCCCTCCACTTT.

The chain's CDR3 is CASSQWATNTGDNEQFF. For the CDR3, the DNA is TGCGCCAGCAGCCAGTGGGCTACTAACACAGGCGACAATGAGCAGTTCTTC. The chain joins TRBV4-1 to TRBJ2-1; D might be TRBD1 (5 bases). Germline values: CDR1 MGHRA, CDR2 YSYEKL. V was pared by 3 bases and J by 5 bases, with 20 bases between. This CDR3 is 17 amino acids long.

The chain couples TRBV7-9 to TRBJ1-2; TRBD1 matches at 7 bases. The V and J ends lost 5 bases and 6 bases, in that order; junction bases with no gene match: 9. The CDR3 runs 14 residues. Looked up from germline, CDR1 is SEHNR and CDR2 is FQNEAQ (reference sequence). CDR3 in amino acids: CASSQTSGTDGYTF. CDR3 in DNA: TGTGCCAGCAGCCAAACCTCCGGGACAGATGGCTACACCTTC.

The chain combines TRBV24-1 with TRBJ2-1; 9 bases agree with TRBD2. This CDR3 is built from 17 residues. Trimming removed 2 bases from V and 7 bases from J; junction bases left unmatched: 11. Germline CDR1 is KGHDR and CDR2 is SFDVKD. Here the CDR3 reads CATSDSASGILRNEQFF. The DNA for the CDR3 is TGTGCCACCAGTGATTCCGCTAGCGGGATCCTTAGGAATGAGCAGTTCTTC.